This T cell receptor (beta chain) was observed in a study of T cell repertoires in cytomegalovirus infection. The overall study: The public TCR beta signatures pointed to both CMV infection and matching HLA type.

V was shortened by 4 bases and J by 7 bases, with 19 bases between the two germline ends. CDR3 length: 15 residues. TCRdb re-derived calls from the reads in MiXCR, one entry per CDR3 protein. This sample has about 920,000 distinct CDR3 sequences, with about a third found just once. Study results and caveats: Across the ex vivo response, the dominant clonotypes were HLA-C-restricted CMV-specific TCR beta clonotypes.

As concerns this clonotype: What it binds is unknown.

The material sequenced was cultured CD8+ T cells from PBMCs, taken from culture after CMV antigen stimulation. The chain links TRBV12-3 or TRBV12-4 to TRBJ1-2, with D perhaps TRBD1 (5 bases). This sequence originates from a human donor in good health (CMV status not recorded). Some clones in this sample may be carry-over from other donors' samples. The CDR3 sequence: CASSSGTAFPFGYTF. The CDR3 DNA sequence: TGTGCCAGCAGTTCCGGGACTGCTTTCCCCTTTGGCTACACCTTC.